The 30 T cell receptor beta chains below were found in one sample sequenced in a study of blood T cell repertoires in COVID-19. Assay: immunoSEQ multiplex PCR; the TCRdb copy retains only in-frame clones and omits some. The table includes 200,000 to 250,000 clones, just under 85% detected once. Sequences were obtained from PBMCs or T cells enriched from blood (not recorded which). The source of these receptors is a man aged 40-49 years who had recovered from COVID-19.

V is TRBV16 and J is TRBJ1-1, with a tentative D call TRBD1 (5 bases). V lost 4 bases to trimming and J lost 4 bases, with 16 bases between them. The CDR3 extends over 15 amino acids. Germline V CDR1 and CDR2: KGHSY, FQNENV. Written as DNA, the CDR3 is TGTGCCAGCAGCCCATCCAGGGTTGGAAGCACTGAAGCTTTCTTT. It specifies CASSPSRVGSTEAFF.

The chain uses TRBV28 and TRBJ1-3; the D gene is possibly TRBD1 (5 bases). Germline V gene sequence: CDR1 MDHEN, CDR2 SYDVKM. The CDR3 extends over 16 amino acids. Trimming took off 7 bases at V and 2 bases at J, with 18 bases between the two ends. CDR3 nucleotide sequence: TGTGCCAGCACCCTAGCGGGACCCCTTGCTGGAAACACCATATATTTT. Protein: CASTLAGPLAGNTIYF.

The chain carries TRBV5-1 and TRBJ2-5; D call uncertain. CDR1 is SGHRS, CDR2 YFSETQ, per germline. V gave up 3 bases and J gave up 5 bases, with 8 bases separating them. The CDR3 loop spans 12 amino acids. CDR3 sequence: CASSYQRETQYF. In DNA, the CDR3 is TGCGCCAGCAGCTACCAACGGGAGACCCAGTACTTC.

This chain joins TRBV5-5 and TRBJ2-7; 7 bases line up with TRBD1. V trimming: 2 bases; J trimming: 0 bases; junction bases outside the gene matches: 5. Germline values: CDR1 SGHKS, CDR2 YYEKEE (reference sequence). The CDR3 sequence is 15 residues long. DNA for the CDR3: TGTGCCAGCAGCTTAAACAGGGGCAGCTCCTACGAGCAGTACTTC. Protein product: CASSLNRGSSYEQYF.

The CDR3 here is CASSLKSGVQAFF. The CDR3 bases are TGTGCCAGCAGCCTGAAATCCGGGGTTCAAGCTTTCTTT. The chain combines TRBV11-3 with TRBJ1-1; no firm D call. Germline values: CDR1 SGHNT, CDR2 YENEEA. The CDR3 runs to 13 residues. V gave up 5 bases and J gave up 9 bases, with 16 bases separating them. The variable domain in full, with the rest retrieved from reference TRBV11-3 and TRBJ1-1, is EAGVVQSPRYKIIEKKQPVAFWCNPISGHNTLYWYLQNLGQGPELLIRYENEEAVDDSQLPKDRFSAERLKGVDSTLKIQPAELGDSAVYLCASSLKSGVQAFFGQGTRLTVV.

The V and J genes are TRBV29-1 and TRBJ2-5; weak D call: TRBD1 (5 bases). There are 12 residues in the CDR3. The germline V gene encodes CDR1 SQVTM and CDR2 ANQGSEA. The V end was cut by 5 bases, the J end by 5 bases, with 12 bases between. The CDR3 sequence: CSVTEGVETQYF. CDR3 nucleotide sequence: TGCAGCGTTACGGAAGGGGTTGAGACCCAGTACTTC.

This rearrangement joins TRBV28 to TRBJ2-7; D uncertain. There are 15 residues in the CDR3. Germline V gene data show CDR1 as MDHEN and CDR2 as SYDVKM. Trimming cost V 3 bases and J 1 base, with 13 bases left between them. CDR3 sequence (DNA): TGTGCCAGCAGTTTTCCCCCGGGTATGTCCTACGAGCAGTACTTC. Translation gives CASSFPPGMSYEQYF.

The chain carries TRBV28 and TRBJ1-1; weak D call: TRBD1 (5 bases). The germline V gene encodes CDR1 MDHEN and CDR2 SYDVKM. Trimming left V 7 bases short and J 1 base short, with 10 bases between. The CDR3 covers 13 residues. The DNA of the CDR3 is TGTGCCAGCACCCCGACAGCGAACACTGAAGCTTTCTTT. It specifies CASTPTANTEAFF.

The chain has TRBV27 and TRBJ2-7; 12 bases agree with TRBD1. This CDR3 comprises 15 residues. Germline lookup yields CDR1 MNHEY and CDR2 SMNVEV (reference sequence). Losses at the gene ends were 3 bases for V and 7 bases for J; bases not matched to a gene: 7. The CDR3, as DNA: TGTGCCAGCAGTTTTGTGGGACAGGGGGCCCGGGAGCAGTACTTC. This translates into CASSFVGQGAREQYF.

This chain links TRBV9 with TRBJ2-3, with D possibly being TRBD2 (5 bases). Germline V CDR1 and CDR2: SGDLS, YYNGEE. With 0 bases removed from V and 0 bases from J, the gap between germline ends came to 17 bases. The CDR3 spans 18 residues. DNA for the CDR3: TGTGCCAGCAGCGTAGAGTCAACAGCCGGGATGAGCACAGATACGCAGTATTTT. Protein product: CASSVESTAGMSTDTQYF. The full variable domain, with the rest looked up from reference TRBV9 and TRBJ2-3, is DSGVTQTPKHLITATGQRVTLRCSPRSGDLSVYWYQQSLDQGLQFLIQYYNGEERAKGNILERFSAQQFPDLHSELNLSSLELGDSALYFCASSVESTAGMSTDTQYFGPGTRLTVL.

The J gene is TRBJ1-2, the V gene TRBV6-5; unclear D gene. Germline V lookup: CDR1 MNHEY, CDR2 SVGAGI. Trimming cost V 0 bases and J 7 bases, with 9 bases left between them. This CDR3 has 13 amino acids. In nucleotides, the CDR3 is TGTGCCAGCAGTTACTCGAACGGAGTTGGCTACACCTTC. Translated: CASSYSNGVGYTF.

The DNA of the CDR3 is TGTGCCTGGATTGGAACAGGGTCTAATGAAAAACTGTTTTTT. It codes for CAWIGTGSNEKLFF. The chain employs TRBV30 and TRBJ1-4; maybe TRBD1 (6 bases). There are 14 residues in the CDR3. Germline V gene sequence: CDR1 GTSNPN, CDR2 SVGIG (reference sequence). V lost 4 bases and J 3 bases, leaving 12 bases between the germline ends.

The rearrangement uses TRBV7-9 and TRBJ2-1, with D hard to call. The germline CDR1 and CDR2 sequences are SEHNR and FQNEAQ (reference sequence). The germline V and J ends were trimmed by 3 bases and 3 bases, with 3 bases remaining between them. CDR3 size: 12 residues. The CDR3 bases are TGTGCCAGCAGCTTCCGCTACAATGAGCAGTTCTTC. It is translated as CASSFRYNEQFF.

The chain uses TRBV7-8 and TRBJ2-6, with D perhaps matching TRBD2 (5 bases). Trimming took 2 bases from V and 2 from J, leaving 7 bases between them. The CDR3 sequence is 15 residues long. Germline V CDR1 and CDR2: SGHVS, FQNEAQ. CDR3 residues: CASSLRETGANVLTF. The CDR3 nucleotides read TGTGCCAGCAGCTTAAGGGAGACTGGGGCCAACGTCCTGACTTTC.

This clone has a single count. V and J are TRBV19 and TRBJ2-3, with D possibly being TRBD2 (6 bases). V was pared by 4 bases and J by 5 bases, with 22 bases between. CDR1 and CDR2 from the germline V gene are LNHDA and SQIVND (reference sequence). The CDR3 runs 17 residues. CDR3 DNA sequence: TGTGCCAGTAGTACTGGGCCAGGAGGGTCCACACGAGATACGCAGTATTTT. Its translation is CASSTGPGGSTRDTQYF.

The gene calls are TRBV9 and TRBJ1-3; no reliable D call. Trimming took off 0 bases at V and 0 bases at J, with 10 bases between the two ends. The CDR3 covers 16 residues. The V gene's germline CDR1 is SGDLS and CDR2 YYNGEE. The CDR3 loop is CASSVGVSVSGNTIYF. CDR3 nucleotide sequence: TGTGCCAGCAGCGTAGGAGTTTCCGTCTCTGGAAACACCATATATTTT. The entire variable domain, with the rest obtained from reference TRBV9 and TRBJ1-3, is as follows: DSGVTQTPKHLITATGQRVTLRCSPRSGDLSVYWYQQSLDQGLQFLIQYYNGEERAKGNILERFSAQQFPDLHSELNLSSLELGDSALYFCASSVGVSVSGNTIYFGEGSWLTVV.

Here the CDR3 DNA reads TGCAGCGTTGATGGGAGCCCCGGACACACTGAAGCTTTCTTT. This encodes CSVDGSPGHTEAFF. This chain links TRBV29-1 with TRBJ1-1; no reliable D call. Germline V gene lookup returns CDR1 SQVTM and CDR2 ANQGSEA. This CDR3 contains 14 residues. Trimming cost V 3 bases and J 3 bases, with 14 bases left between them.

The V call is TRBV30, the J call TRBJ1-2; 7 bases fit TRBD1. The CDR3 extends over 15 amino acids. J lost 0 bases, V lost 8 bases, and 12 bases had no gene match. CDR1 and CDR2 (germline): GTSNPN, SVGIG (reference sequence). The CDR3 sequence is CAQRLWDSSNYGYTF. The CDR3 DNA reads TGTGCCCAAAGGCTTTGGGACAGCTCTAACTATGGCTACACCTTC.

This clone was picked up one time. CDR3 bases: TGTGCCAGCAGCTCATTGACAGGTGTCACTGGAAACACCATATATTTT. Translated, it gives CASSSLTGVTGNTIYF. The chain has TRBV7-9 and TRBJ1-3; a weak D match, TRBD1 (6 bases). V was trimmed by 4 bases and J by 2 bases, leaving 15 bases between them. CDR3 length equals 16 residues. Per germline, CDR1 SEHNR and CDR2 FQNEAQ (reference sequence).

V gene TRBV7-8 combines with J gene TRBJ2-3; TRBD2 matches 12 bases. The CDR3 extends over 18 amino acids. CDR1 and CDR2 from the germline V gene are SGHVS and FQNEAQ. Trimming cost V 0 bases and J 1 base; bases outside gene matches: 5. The CDR3 loop is CASSLALAGGRRTDTQYF. CDR3 in DNA: TGTGCCAGCAGCTTAGCCCTAGCGGGAGGGAGACGCACAGATACGCAGTATTTT. Full variable domain (outside the CDR3, taken from reference TRBV7-8 and TRBJ2-3): GAGVSQSPRYKVAKRGQDVALRCDPISGHVSLFWYQQALGQGPEFLTYFQNEAQLDKSGLPSDRFFAERPEGSVSTLKIQRTQQEDSAVYLCASSLALAGGRRTDTQYFGPGTRLTVL.

The chain recombines TRBV29-1 with TRBJ1-1; unclear D gene. V shed 4 bases and J shed 7 bases, with 16 bases lying between them. Germline V gene data show CDR1 as SQVTM and CDR2 as ANQGSEA. The CDR3 sequence is 13 residues long. The CDR3 coding sequence is TGCAGCGTTGTCCCACGGGTTCCGGGTGAAGCTTTCTTT. Residues: CSVVPRVPGEAFF.

This clone was detected only once. V usage is TRBV5-1 and J usage is TRBJ1-1; 9 positions agree with TRBD1. This CDR3 contains 14 residues. The V gene's germline CDR1 is SGHRS and CDR2 YFSETQ. Trimming removed 1 base from V and 3 bases from J; junction bases left unmatched: 1. CDR3 in DNA: TGCGCCAGCAGCTTGAGGACAGGGGACACTGAAGCTTTCTTT. It encodes CASSLRTGDTEAFF. Full variable domain (missing parts from reference TRBV5-1 and TRBJ1-1): KAGVTQTPRYLIKTRGQQVTLSCSPISGHRSVSWYQQTPGQGLQFLFEYFSETQRNKGNFPGRFSGRQFSNSRSEMNVSTLELGDSALYLCASSLRTGDTEAFFGQGTRLTVV.

This clone was seen a single time. This sequence joins TRBV7-9 and TRBJ2-7; 10 nucleotides agree with TRBD1. CDR1 and CDR2 from the germline V gene are SEHNR and FQNEAQ (reference sequence). The V and J ends lost 3 bases and 3 bases, in that order; junction bases with no gene match: 8. The CDR3 is made up of 16 amino acids. In nucleotides, the CDR3 is TGTGCCAGCAGCTTGGCGCGGACAGGGGGTATCTACGAGCAGTACTTC. This sequence encodes CASSLARTGGIYEQYF.

The CDR3 spells CASRPPGQGTEAFF. DNA for the CDR3: TGTGCCAGCAGACCCCCAGGACAGGGCACTGAAGCTTTCTTT. The genes are TRBV7-9 and TRBJ1-1; 8 bases line up with TRBD1. V was pared by 6 bases and J by 4 bases, with 7 bases of the junction left unmatched. The germline V gene has CDR1 SEHNR and CDR2 FQNEAQ (reference sequence). The CDR3 extends over 14 amino acids.

The chain combines TRBV7-6 with TRBJ2-7, with a possible D match to TRBD2 (7 bases). V was shortened by 0 bases and J by 2 bases, with 11 bases between the two germline ends. Per germline, CDR1 SGHVS and CDR2 FNYEAQ. CDR3 length: 15 amino acids. The CDR3 sequence is CASSLAGGGAYEQYF. The CDR3 bases are TGTGCCAGCAGCTTAGCGGGAGGGGGGGCCTACGAGCAGTACTTC.

The J gene is TRBJ2-7, the V gene TRBV12-3 or TRBV12-4; D is perhaps TRBD2 (6 bases). The CDR3 is 13 amino acids. V was clipped by 6 bases and J by 4 bases, with 13 bases between them. CDR3 residues: CASSRSSEYEQYF. The DNA of the CDR3 is TGTGCCAGCAGCCGATCTAGCGAATACGAGCAGTACTTC.

V is TRBV5-4 and J is TRBJ2-7, with 7 bases matching TRBD1. CDR1 and CDR2 from the germline V gene are SGHNT and YYREEE (reference sequence). V dropped 4 bases and J dropped 0; count of bases not matched to a gene: 7. This CDR3 is 15 amino acids long. The chain's CDR3 is CASSRNRDSSYEQYF. CDR3 bases: TGTGCCAGCAGCCGTAACCGGGACAGCTCCTACGAGCAGTACTTC.

The chain uses TRBV3-1 (or the pseudogene TRBV3-2) and TRBJ1-2; D is perhaps TRBD1 (5 bases). The CDR3 covers 13 residues. CDR1 and CDR2 from the germline V gene are LGHDT and YNNKEL (reference sequence). V was pared by 2 bases and J by 5 bases, with 9 bases between. This chain's CDR3 is CASSQLSGYGYTF. CDR3 DNA: TGTGCCAGCAGCCAACTCTCAGGGTATGGCTACACCTTC.

V usage is TRBV28 and J usage is TRBJ2-3; 13 bases are a match to TRBD2. This CDR3 has 16 residues. V lost 6 bases, J lost 8 bases, and 11 bases stayed unmatched. In germline, CDR1 is MDHEN, CDR2 SYDVKM. CDR3: CASSAQGLAGLGTQYF. The CDR3 DNA follows: TGTGCCAGCAGCGCGCAGGGACTAGCGGGACTTGGTACGCAGTATTTT.

This chain connects TRBV28 to TRBJ2-1, with 11 bases fitting TRBD2. CDR1 and CDR2 from the germline V gene are MDHEN and SYDVKM. The V and J ends lost 2 bases and 7 bases, in that order; junction bases with no gene match: 7. There are 16 residues in the CDR3. CDR3 sequence (DNA): TGTGCCAGCAGTTTACCTAGCGGGAGGATAAGGAATGAGCAGTTCTTC. Translation gives CASSLPSGRIRNEQFF.